Below, 17 T cell receptor beta chains from the same sample are listed, as sequenced in a study of T cell responses to AZD1222 COVID-19 vaccine. Profiled with immunoSEQ multiplex PCR; TCRdb holds only in-frame clones, not every one. The sample lists about 180,000 clones, around 90% seen once, with 2.6% in the top ten. Sequencing used peripheral blood, obtained on day 0 of AZD1222 vaccination. Receptors originate from an adult in good health.

This clone was picked up one time. This rearrangement joins TRBV9 to TRBJ2-1; D gene uncertain. Germline CDR1 SGDLS, CDR2 YYNGEE. The CDR3 extends over 12 amino acids. With 3 bases removed from V and 7 bases from J, the gap between germline ends came to 8 bases. The CDR3 reads CASSGTSNEQFF. The CDR3 coding sequence is TGTGCCAGCAGCGGAACCTCTAATGAGCAGTTCTTC.

This clone was counted a single time. The V and J genes are TRBV6-2 or TRBV6-3 and TRBJ2-3; 8 bases are a match to TRBD2. The CDR3 is 15 residues long. Germline CDR1 reads MNHEY; CDR2 reads SVGEGT. V lost 2 bases, J lost 5 bases, and 6 bases stayed unmatched. CDR3 sequence: CASSYQSGRKDTQYF. The DNA for the CDR3 is TGTGCCAGCAGTTACCAGAGCGGGAGAAAAGATACGCAGTATTTT.

This rearrangement joins TRBV15 to TRBJ1-5; D unresolved. V lost 0 bases to trimming and J lost 6 bases, with 9 bases between them. Germline values: CDR1 LNHNV, CDR2 YYDKDF (reference sequence). This CDR3 is 14 amino acids long. The chain's CDR3 is CATSRETSVQPQHF. The DNA of the CDR3 is TGTGCCACCAGCAGAGAGACATCGGTTCAGCCCCAGCATTTT.

The chain is built from TRBV2 and TRBJ2-7; TRBD2 matches at 14 bases. Germline V lookup: CDR1 SNHLY, CDR2 FYNNEI. The CDR3 loop spans 15 amino acids. Losses at the gene ends were 6 bases for V and 5 bases for J; bases not matched to a gene: 6. In DNA form, the CDR3 reads TGTGCCAGCAGGACCCCGGGACTAGCGGGAGACGAGCAGTACTTC. Protein sequence: CASRTPGLAGDEQYF.

CDR3 DNA sequence: TGTGCCAGCAGCTTCCGACTAGCGGGAGCCGCGAACACCGGGGAGCTGTTTTTT. Translating it yields CASSFRLAGAANTGELFF. V and J are TRBV11-2 and TRBJ2-2; 12 bases map to TRBD2. Trimming removed 3 bases from V and 0 bases from J; junction bases left unmatched: 5. CDR3 length: 18 residues. Germline-derived CDR1 and CDR2 are SGHAT and FQNNGV.

The rearrangement joins TRBV28 to TRBJ2-7; the D is unclear. The CDR3 has 15 amino acids. V was trimmed by 6 bases and J by 6 bases, leaving 21 bases between them. The germline V gene encodes CDR1 MDHEN and CDR2 SYDVKM. The CDR3 DNA sequence: TGTGCCAGCAGCTTACCGGGCCCTCAAAGAGGCGAGCAGTACTTC. It specifies CASSLPGPQRGEQYF.

V is TRBV16 and J is TRBJ1-2, with D unresolved. The CDR3 sequence is 14 residues long. V lost 4 bases and J lost 4, with 13 bases in between. The germline V gene has CDR1 KGHSY and CDR2 FQNENV. This chain's CDR3 is CASSPTVVAYGYTF. CDR3 DNA sequence: TGTGCCAGCAGCCCCACGGTGGTTGCCTATGGCTACACCTTC.

The chain joins TRBV3-1 (or the pseudogene TRBV3-2) to TRBJ1-5; D remains ambiguous. This CDR3 has 14 residues. V lost 4 bases to trimming and J lost 2 bases, with 9 bases between them. Germline V CDR1 and CDR2: LGHDT, YNNKEL (reference sequence). This CDR3 is CASSPSGGNQPQHF. The CDR3 DNA reads as TGTGCCAGCAGCCCTTCGGGCGGCAATCAGCCCCAGCATTTT.

The chain couples TRBV4-1 to TRBJ1-3; D is ambiguous. This CDR3 comprises 14 residues. V shed 0 bases and J shed 4 bases, with 7 bases lying between them. The germline V gene has CDR1 MGHRA and CDR2 YSYEKL. This CDR3 reads CASSQDGVGNTIYF. CDR3 DNA sequence: TGCGCCAGCAGCCAAGATGGAGTGGGAAACACCATATATTTT.

The chain combines TRBV3-1 (or the pseudogene TRBV3-2) with TRBJ2-7; the match to TRBD1 covers 9 bases. V lost 2 bases, J lost 4 bases, and 3 bases stayed unmatched. CDR1 LGHDT and CDR2 YNNKEL come from the germline V gene (reference sequence). The CDR3 has 14 amino acids. The CDR3 DNA follows: TGTGCCAGCAGCCAATTGACAGGGGGATACGAGCAGTACTTC. The encoded protein is CASSQLTGGYEQYF.

This sequence joins TRBV2 and TRBJ1-1; 7 bases align to TRBD1. Germline V gene lookup returns CDR1 SNHLY and CDR2 FYNNEI. CDR3 size: 16 residues. Trimming cost V 6 bases and J 6 bases; bases outside gene matches: 16. In DNA form, the CDR3 reads TGTGCCAGCAGCCGACTCGGAAGGGGGCGGGGCTCTGAAGCTTTCTTT. Translated, it gives CASSRLGRGRGSEAFF.

The chain joins TRBV6-5 to TRBJ1-1; D might be TRBD1 (6 bases). The CDR3 spans 13 residues. CDR1 and CDR2 from the germline V gene are MNHEY and SVGAGI. V lost 6 bases to trimming and J lost 5 bases, with 13 bases between them. CDR3 residues: CASRGHLLTEAFF. As DNA, the CDR3 is TGTGCCAGCAGGGGACACTTATTAACTGAAGCTTTCTTT.

This chain connects TRBV29-1 to TRBJ1-1, with 7 bases identical to TRBD1. The CDR3 has 14 residues. Trimming removed 5 bases from V and 1 base from J; junction bases left unmatched: 7. The V gene's germline CDR1 is SQVTM and CDR2 ANQGSEA. This chain's CDR3 is CSVPGQSENTEAFF. Written as DNA, the CDR3 is TGCAGCGTTCCGGGACAGAGTGAGAACACTGAAGCTTTCTTT.

The CDR3 loop is CAWTKRGDSYEQYF. The CDR3 DNA is TGTGCCTGGACAAAGCGGGGGGACTCCTACGAGCAGTACTTC. J is TRBJ2-7 and V is TRBV30, with 9 bases that match TRBD2. Looked up from germline, CDR1 is GTSNPN and CDR2 is SVGIG (reference sequence). CDR3 length equals 14 residues. J lost 0 bases, V lost 4 bases, and 4 bases had no gene match.

V usage is TRBV16 and J usage is TRBJ1-1; TRBD1 is a possible D gene (5 bases). The CDR3 runs to 12 residues. The V end was cut by 3 bases, the J end by 8 bases, with 10 bases between. Germline values: CDR1 KGHSY, CDR2 FQNENV. CDR3: CASSHPGTEAFF. The CDR3 DNA reads TGTGCCAGCAGCCACCCCGGGACCGAAGCTTTCTTT.

The chain has TRBV7-9 and TRBJ1-1; TRBD1 agrees at 12 bases. With 2 bases clipped from V and 5 bases from J, the junction kept 3 bases outside the gene matches. The CDR3 is 15 amino acids. The germline gives CDR1 SEHNR, CDR2 FQNEAQ (reference sequence). CDR3 in DNA: TGTGCCAGCAGCTTACTGGGACAGGGGGCAACTGAAGCTTTCTTT. This gives the protein CASSLLGQGATEAFF.

This chain joins TRBV4-2 and TRBJ1-1, with D perhaps TRBD1 (5 bases). Germline V gives CDR1 LGHNA, CDR2 YNFKEQ. The germline V and J ends were trimmed by 1 base and 1 base, with 10 bases remaining between them. The CDR3 runs 15 residues. CDR3 nucleotides: TGTGCCAGCAGCCAAGTGGGGGGGACGAACACTGAAGCTTTCTTT. Protein: CASSQVGGTNTEAFF.